Below, 24 T cell receptor beta chains from the same sample are listed, as sequenced in a study of Ad26.COV2.S vaccination and SARS-CoV-2 variants. The assay was immunoSEQ multiplex PCR, and TCRdb's table has in-frame clones only and misses some. This sample has about 400,000 clones, with under 90% found just once. The treatment here: roughly 18 received Ad26.COV2.S at low or high dose, single or two shots; roughly five received placebo; per-sample allocation not given. The study sampled participants on day 63 after the first vaccine or placebo injection. The input for sequencing was peripheral blood, taken in a trial of Ad26.COV2.S vaccine versus placebo. These TCRs come from a person between 18 and 65 years old who received the Ad26.COV2.S COVID-19 vaccine or a placebo.

The chain combines TRBV7-3 with TRBJ2-5, with D possibly TRBD2 on 5 matching bases. This CDR3 is 13 amino acids long. V was pared by 5 bases and J by 1 base, with 8 bases between. Germline V gives CDR1 SGHTA, CDR2 FQGTGA. CDR3 residues: CASSPLGQETQYF. The CDR3 DNA follows: TGTGCCAGCAGCCCACTAGGCCAAGAGACCCAGTACTTC.

The chain joins TRBV2 to TRBJ1-1, with D possibly matching TRBD1 (5 bases). Trimming removed 7 bases at V and 2 bases at J, with 14 bases between. The CDR3 runs to 14 residues. CDR1 is SNHLY, CDR2 FYNNEI, per germline. CDR3 loop: CASNRGTTNTEAFF. CDR3 sequence (DNA): TGTGCCAGCAATAGGGGCACCACTAACACTGAAGCTTTCTTT.

This chain joins TRBV7-9 and TRBJ1-1, with D uncertain. Between the trimmed V and J ends, which lost 7 bases and 14 bases, there was a span of 17 bases. Germline lookup yields CDR1 SEHNR and CDR2 FQNEAQ (reference sequence). The CDR3 length is 11 residues. The CDR3 loop reads CASIWSGELFF. The CDR3 coding sequence is TGTGCCAGCATTTGGTCCGGGGAGCTGTTCTTT.

This rearrangement joins TRBV27 to TRBJ2-7, with 11 nucleotides matching TRBD1. The ends lost 3 bases at V and 4 bases at J; junction bases unmatched: 8. The CDR3 runs 16 residues. Germline values: CDR1 MNHEY, CDR2 SMNVEV (reference sequence). This CDR3 is CASSFTGTGGWYEQYF. CDR3 nucleotide sequence: TGTGCCAGCAGTTTTACCGGGACAGGGGGTTGGTACGAGCAGTACTTC.

The rearrangement joins TRBV7-9 to TRBJ2-1; D ambiguous. The CDR3 runs 16 residues. V was pared by 1 base and J by 8 bases, with 18 bases between. The germline CDR1 and CDR2 sequences are SEHNR and FQNEAQ (reference sequence). The CDR3 coding sequence is TGTGCCAGCAGCTTAGTAGGGCCGTCACGTAAGGATGAGCAGTTCTTC. Its translation: CASSLVGPSRKDEQFF.

The chain links TRBV19 to TRBJ1-2, with D possibly TRBD1 on 5 matching bases. V was trimmed by 6 bases and J by 2 bases, leaving 16 bases between them. This CDR3 spans 15 amino acids. The V gene's germline CDR1 is LNHDA and CDR2 SQIVND (reference sequence). The CDR3 region is CASRLQDLGNYGYTF. The CDR3, as DNA: TGTGCCAGTAGACTACAGGATCTGGGGAACTATGGCTACACCTTC.

This rearrangement joins TRBV9 to TRBJ2-2, with D perhaps TRBD1 or TRBD2 (6 bases each). The CDR3 extends over 18 amino acids. Trimming took off 1 base at V and 4 bases at J, with 20 bases between the two ends. Germline assignment: CDR1 SGDLS and CDR2 YYNGEE. CDR3 in DNA: TGTGCCAGCAGCGTAAATTGGGACTGGGGGGCTAGCACCGGGGAGCTGTTTTTT. Its translation is CASSVNWDWGASTGELFF.

This clone was found once. The genes are TRBV30 and TRBJ1-5, with 7 nucleotides matching TRBD1. CDR1 is GTSNPN and CDR2 is SVGIG in the germline V gene (reference sequence). The junction had 13 bases not matched to a gene; V was cut back by 5 bases and J by 3 bases. This CDR3 spans 16 amino acids. The CDR3 protein is CAWRPLDRKDNQPQHF. The DNA for the CDR3 is TGTGCCTGGCGACCTTTGGACAGGAAGGACAATCAGCCCCAGCATTTT.

This sequence joins TRBV6-5 and TRBJ2-2; D gene unclear. CDR1 is MNHEY, CDR2 SVGAGI, per germline. The CDR3 has 15 amino acids. V was shortened by 2 bases and J by 1 base, with 8 bases between the two germline ends. The CDR3 sequence: CASSYRVKNTGELFF. DNA for the CDR3: TGTGCCAGCAGTTACAGGGTTAAGAACACCGGGGAGCTGTTTTTT.

In DNA, the CDR3 is TGTGCCAGCATTTCACAGTCCTATAATTCACCCCTCCACTTT. Protein: CASISQSYNSPLHF. The chain recombines TRBV6-6 with TRBJ1-6, with unresolved D. CDR1 is MNHNY and CDR2 is SVGAGI in the germline V gene (reference sequence). This CDR3 region has 14 residues. V lost 7 bases to trimming and J lost 1 base, with 8 bases between them.

The chain links TRBV19 to TRBJ1-2, with D tentatively TRBD1 (6 bases). The CDR3 is 13 amino acids. Trimming removed 8 bases at V and 2 bases at J, with 12 bases between. Germline V gene sequence: CDR1 LNHDA, CDR2 SQIVND (reference sequence). In DNA, the CDR3 is TGTGCCAGTCGCCTCGACAGGAACTATGGCTACACCTTC. This encodes CASRLDRNYGYTF. Using reference TRBV19 and TRBJ1-2 for the parts outside the CDR3, the full variable domain is DGGITQSPKYLFRKEGQNVTLSCEQNLNHDAMYWYRQDPGQGLRLIYYSQIVNDFQKGDIAEGYSVSREKKESFPLTVTSAQKNPTAFYLCASRLDRNYGYTFGSGTRLTVV.

The chain carries TRBV30 and TRBJ2-2, with 7 bases identical to TRBD1. Germline loops: CDR1 GTSNPN, CDR2 SVGIG (reference sequence). The CDR3 is 15 amino acids. The junction had 9 bases not matched to a gene; V was cut back by 3 bases and J by 5 bases. CDR3 coding DNA: TGTGCCTGGAGCAACAGGGGAAGAGGAACCGGGGAGCTGTTTTTT. Translation gives CAWSNRGRGTGELFF.

The V and J genes are TRBV6-1 and TRBJ2-7; 11 nucleotides align to TRBD1. The ends lost 8 bases at V and 5 bases at J; junction bases unmatched: 8. Per the germline V gene, CDR1 is MNHNS and CDR2 is SASEGT. The CDR3 loop spans 14 amino acids. CDR3 coding DNA: TGTGCCAGCCGATTGGGGACAGGGGGGGACGAGCAGTACTTC. The encoded protein is CASRLGTGGDEQYF.

This clone has just one count. This rearrangement joins TRBV5-1 to TRBJ1-1, with D possibly being TRBD1 (5 bases). Germline values: CDR1 SGHRS, CDR2 YFSETQ. This CDR3 has 17 residues. V lost 0 bases, J lost 0 bases, and 15 bases lay in between. The CDR3 DNA reads TGCGCCAGCAGCTTGGCGGGGGTGGGGCTGATGAACACTGAAGCTTTCTTT. Translating gives CASSLAGVGLMNTEAFF. Looking up the rest from reference TRBV5-1 and TRBJ1-1 gives the full variable domain: KAGVTQTPRYLIKTRGQQVTLSCSPISGHRSVSWYQQTPGQGLQFLFEYFSETQRNKGNFPGRFSGRQFSNSRSEMNVSTLELGDSALYLCASSLAGVGLMNTEAFFGQGTRLTVV.

The V and J genes are TRBV30 and TRBJ2-6, with D possibly TRBD1 on 6 matching bases. Germline values: CDR1 GTSNPN, CDR2 SVGIG (reference sequence). The CDR3 runs to 15 residues. Trimming stripped 4 bases from V and 0 bases from J, with 10 bases between. The CDR3 coding sequence is TGTGCCTGGACCCTAGGGGGCTCTGGGGCCAACGTCCTGACTTTC. It encodes CAWTLGGSGANVLTF.

J is TRBJ2-7 and V is TRBV29-1; TRBD2 is a possible D gene (5 bases). CDR1 is SQVTM and CDR2 is ANQGSEA in the germline V gene. The length of the CDR3 is 13 residues. Trimming shortened V by 6 bases and J by 3 bases, and 15 bases separated the two germline ends. The CDR3 protein is CSVEAPGGYEQYF. The DNA for the CDR3 is TGCAGCGTGGAGGCCCCCGGAGGCTACGAGCAGTACTTC.

In its sample, this clone was seen a few times. The rearrangement uses TRBV5-4 and TRBJ1-3; TRBD1 agrees at 9 bases. Losses at the gene ends were 4 bases for V and 1 base for J; bases not matched to a gene: 6. This CDR3 is built from 16 residues. CDR1 and CDR2 from the germline V gene are SGHNT and YYREEE (reference sequence). In DNA, the CDR3 is TGTGCCAGCAGCAGGCGGACAGGGGCGTCTGGAAACACCATATATTTT. This encodes CASSRRTGASGNTIYF. The full variable domain, completed using reference TRBV5-4 and TRBJ1-3, is ETGVTQSPTHLIKTRGQQVTLRCSSQSGHNTVSWYQQALGQGPQFIFQYYREEENGRGNFPPRFSGLQFPNYSSELNVNALELDDSALYLCASSRRTGASGNTIYFGEGSWLTVV.

The J gene is TRBJ1-1, the V gene TRBV28; D gene unclear. V was trimmed by 6 bases and J by 2 bases, leaving 13 bases between them. CDR1 MDHEN and CDR2 SYDVKM come from the germline V gene. This CDR3 region has 14 residues. The CDR3 loop is CASRKDLGNTEAFF. The CDR3 coding sequence is TGTGCCAGCAGAAAAGACCTCGGTAACACTGAAGCTTTCTTT.

This clone was seen only once. This chain links TRBV29-1 with TRBJ2-7; 9 bases map to TRBD2. The V gene's germline CDR1 is SQVTM and CDR2 ANQGSEA. Germline trimming cut 7 bases from V and 3 bases from J; bases unmatched to any gene: 7. This CDR3 spans 13 amino acids. CDR3 nucleotides: TGCAGCGCCACCGGGACTAGCATCTACGAGCAGTACTTC. Translated: CSATGTSIYEQYF.

This chain uses TRBV7-9 with TRBJ2-2; D is unclear. There are 15 residues in the CDR3. Germline V gives CDR1 SEHNR, CDR2 FQNEAQ (reference sequence). V lost 2 bases and J lost 5, with 12 bases in between. The DNA of the CDR3 is TGTGCCAGCAGCTTATCTATCGGGCAGACCGGGGAGCTGTTTTTT. Amino acids: CASSLSIGQTGELFF.

This chain uses TRBV6-6 with TRBJ1-1; D is ambiguous. This CDR3 is built from 14 residues. Trimming left V 0 bases short and J 3 bases short, with 8 bases between. CDR1 and CDR2 (germline): MNHNY, SVGAGI (reference sequence). This CDR3 is CASSYSSTDTEAFF. Written as DNA, the CDR3 is TGTGCCAGCAGTTACTCGTCGACTGACACTGAAGCTTTCTTT.

V and J are TRBV7-9 and TRBJ1-2, with D possibly being TRBD1 (6 bases). The V gene lost 1 base and the J gene lost 4 bases, with 7 bases spanning the gap. The germline V gene has CDR1 SEHNR and CDR2 FQNEAQ (reference sequence). The length of the CDR3 is 13 residues. The CDR3 region has the DNA TGTGCCAGCAGCTTAGTGGGGGCCTATGGCTACACCTTC. It yields the protein CASSLVGAYGYTF.

Here the CDR3 reads CASSLPGLAYYNEQFF. For the CDR3, the DNA is TGTGCCAGCAGTTTACCCGGACTAGCGTACTACAATGAGCAGTTCTTC. V is TRBV28 and J is TRBJ2-1; the match to TRBD2 covers 9 bases. V lost 2 bases to trimming and J lost 3 bases; unmatched junction nucleotides: 5. Per germline, CDR1 MDHEN and CDR2 SYDVKM. This CDR3 is 16 amino acids long.

This clone was detected once. The V gene is TRBV5-1, the J gene TRBJ1-1; tentatively, D is TRBD1 (5 bases). Germline V CDR1 and CDR2: SGHRS, YFSETQ. Trimming took 2 bases from V and 1 from J, leaving 12 bases between them. This CDR3 is built from 15 residues. The CDR3 protein is CASSFEGLGNTEAFF. CDR3 nucleotide sequence: TGCGCCAGCAGCTTTGAGGGGTTGGGGAACACTGAAGCTTTCTTT.